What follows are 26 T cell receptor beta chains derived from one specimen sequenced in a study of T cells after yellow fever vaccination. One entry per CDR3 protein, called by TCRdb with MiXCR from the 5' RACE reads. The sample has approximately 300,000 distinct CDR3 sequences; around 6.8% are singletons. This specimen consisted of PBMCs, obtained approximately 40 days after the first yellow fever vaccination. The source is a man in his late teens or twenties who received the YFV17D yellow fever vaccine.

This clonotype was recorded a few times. The DNA for the CDR3 is TGTGCTAGTGGTTTGGTTTTAGCGGGGGGACCCCAAGAGACCCAGTACTTC. Translation: CASGLVLAGGPQETQYF. The chain links TRBV12-5 to TRBJ2-5, with 10 positions matching TRBD2. Germline CDR1 LGHNT, CDR2 FRNRAP. V trimming: 0 bases; J trimming: 1 base; junction bases outside the gene matches: 5. The CDR3 runs 17 residues.

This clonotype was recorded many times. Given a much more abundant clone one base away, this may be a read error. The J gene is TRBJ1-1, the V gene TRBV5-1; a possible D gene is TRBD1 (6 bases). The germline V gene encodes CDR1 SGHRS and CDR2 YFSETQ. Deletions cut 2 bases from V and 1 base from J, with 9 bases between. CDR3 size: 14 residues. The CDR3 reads CASSFGQPNTEAFF. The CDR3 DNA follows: TGCGCCAGCAGCTTCGGACAGCCGAACACTGAAGCTTTCTTT.

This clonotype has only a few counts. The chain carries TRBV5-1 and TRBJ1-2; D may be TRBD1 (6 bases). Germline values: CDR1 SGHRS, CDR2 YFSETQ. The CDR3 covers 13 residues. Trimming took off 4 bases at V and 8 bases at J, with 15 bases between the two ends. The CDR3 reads CASSVRTERGYTF. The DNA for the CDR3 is TGCGCCAGCAGCGTAAGGACAGAACGGGGCTACACCTTC.

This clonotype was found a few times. The chain's CDR3 is CAWRRGQGGADTQYF. CDR3 nucleotides: TGTGCCTGGCGGAGGGGACAGGGGGGCGCAGATACGCAGTATTTT. The chain joins TRBV30 to TRBJ2-3; 11 bases agree with TRBD1. V was pared by 5 bases and J by 4 bases, with 8 bases of the junction left unmatched. Germline V lookup: CDR1 GTSNPN, CDR2 SVGIG (reference sequence). This CDR3 region has 15 residues. Using reference TRBV30 and TRBJ2-3 for the parts outside the CDR3, the full variable domain is SQTIHQWPATLVQPVGSPLSLECTVEGTSNPNLYWYRQAAGRGLQLLFYSVGIGQISSEVPQNLSASRPQDRQFILSSKKLLLSDSGFYLCAWRRGQGGADTQYFGPGTRLTVL.

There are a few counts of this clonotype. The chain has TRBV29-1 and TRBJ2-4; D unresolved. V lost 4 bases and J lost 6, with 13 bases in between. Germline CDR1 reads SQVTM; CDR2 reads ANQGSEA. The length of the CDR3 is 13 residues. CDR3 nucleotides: TGCAGCGTTGGCCTCCCCGCCGGAAACATTCAGTACTTC. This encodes CSVGLPAGNIQYF.

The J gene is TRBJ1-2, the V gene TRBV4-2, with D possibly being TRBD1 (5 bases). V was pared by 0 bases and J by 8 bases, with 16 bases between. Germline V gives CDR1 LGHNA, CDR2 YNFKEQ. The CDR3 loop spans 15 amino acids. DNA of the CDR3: TGTGCCAGCAGCCAAGATCACCGAGGAGGGGCCGGCTACACCTTC. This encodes CASSQDHRGGAGYTF.

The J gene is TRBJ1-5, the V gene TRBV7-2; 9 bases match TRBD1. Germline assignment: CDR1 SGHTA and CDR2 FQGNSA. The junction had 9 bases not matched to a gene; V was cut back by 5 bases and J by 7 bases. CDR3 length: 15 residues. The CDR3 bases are TGTGCCAGCAGCGAAAGAACAGGGGGCGGGCAGCCCCAGCATTTT. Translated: CASSERTGGGQPQHF. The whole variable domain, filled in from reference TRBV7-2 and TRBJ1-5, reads GAGVSQSPSNKVTEKGKDVELRCDPISGHTALYWYRQSLGQGLEFLIYFQGNSAPDKSGLPSDRFSAERTGGSVSTLTIQRTQQEDSAVYLCASSERTGGGQPQHFGDGTRLSIL.

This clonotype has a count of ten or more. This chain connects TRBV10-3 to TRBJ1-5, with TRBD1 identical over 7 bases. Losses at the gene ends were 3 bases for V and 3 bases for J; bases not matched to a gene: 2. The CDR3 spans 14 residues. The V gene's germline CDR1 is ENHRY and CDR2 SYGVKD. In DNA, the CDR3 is TGTGCCATCAGTGAAGGGGGCCCCAATCAGCCCCAGCATTTT. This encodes CAISEGGPNQPQHF.

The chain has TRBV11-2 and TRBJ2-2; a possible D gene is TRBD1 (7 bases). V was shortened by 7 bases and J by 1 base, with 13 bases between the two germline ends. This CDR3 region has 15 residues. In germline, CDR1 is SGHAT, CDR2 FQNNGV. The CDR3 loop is CASIRQGLNTGELFF. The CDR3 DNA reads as TGTGCCAGCATCCGACAGGGACTGAACACCGGGGAGCTGTTTTTT.

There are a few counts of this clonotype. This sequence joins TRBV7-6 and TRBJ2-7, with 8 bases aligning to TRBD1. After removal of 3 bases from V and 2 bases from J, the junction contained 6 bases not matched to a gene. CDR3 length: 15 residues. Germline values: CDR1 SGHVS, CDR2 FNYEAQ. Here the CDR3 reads CASSLDPGGPYEQYV. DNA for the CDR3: TGTGCCAGCAGCTTGGACCCAGGGGGCCCCTACGAGCAGTACGTC.

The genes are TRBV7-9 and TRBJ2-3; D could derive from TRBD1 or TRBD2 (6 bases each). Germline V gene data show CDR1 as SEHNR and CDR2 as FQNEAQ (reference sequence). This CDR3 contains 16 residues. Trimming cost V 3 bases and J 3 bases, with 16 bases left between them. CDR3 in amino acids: CASSFPRRGRTDTQYF. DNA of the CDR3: TGTGCCAGCAGCTTCCCACGGAGGGGGAGGACAGATACGCAGTATTTT.

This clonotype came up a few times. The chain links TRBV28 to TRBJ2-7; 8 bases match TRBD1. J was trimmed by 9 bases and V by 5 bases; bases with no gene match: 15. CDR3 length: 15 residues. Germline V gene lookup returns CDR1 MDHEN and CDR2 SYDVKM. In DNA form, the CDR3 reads TGTGCCAGCAGTGAAATCGACAGGGGTCTGGGAGGGCAGTACGTC. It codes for CASSEIDRGLGGQYV.

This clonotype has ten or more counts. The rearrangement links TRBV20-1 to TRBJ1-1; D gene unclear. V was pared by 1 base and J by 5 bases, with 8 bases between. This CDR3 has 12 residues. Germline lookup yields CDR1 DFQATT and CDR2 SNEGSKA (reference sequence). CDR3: CSARVRGTEAFF. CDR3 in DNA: TGCAGTGCTAGAGTACGAGGAACTGAAGCTTTCTTT.

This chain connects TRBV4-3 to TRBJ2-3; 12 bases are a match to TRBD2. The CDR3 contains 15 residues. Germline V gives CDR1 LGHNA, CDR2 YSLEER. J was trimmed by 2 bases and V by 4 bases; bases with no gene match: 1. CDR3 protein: CASSRTSGVTDTQYF. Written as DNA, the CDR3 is TGCGCCAGCAGCCGGACTAGCGGGGTCACAGATACGCAGTATTTT.

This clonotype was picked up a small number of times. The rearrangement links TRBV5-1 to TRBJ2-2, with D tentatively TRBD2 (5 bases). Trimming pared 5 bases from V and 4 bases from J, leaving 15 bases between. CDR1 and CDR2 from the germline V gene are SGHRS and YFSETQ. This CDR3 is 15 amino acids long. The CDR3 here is CASSFYSRGTGELFF. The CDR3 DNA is TGCGCCAGCAGTTTTTACAGCCGGGGCACCGGGGAGCTGTTTTTT.

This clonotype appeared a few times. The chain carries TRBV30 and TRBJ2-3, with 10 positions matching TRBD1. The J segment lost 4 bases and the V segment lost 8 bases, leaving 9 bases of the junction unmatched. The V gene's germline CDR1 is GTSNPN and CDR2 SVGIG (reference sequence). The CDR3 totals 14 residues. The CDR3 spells CAGGTGAFPDTQYF. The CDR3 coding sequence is TGTGCCGGGGGGACAGGGGCGTTCCCAGATACGCAGTATTTT.

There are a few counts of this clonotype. The CDR3 reads CATSGLGLVHNEQFF. Written as DNA, the CDR3 is TGTGCCACCAGCGGACTGGGACTTGTACACAATGAGCAGTTCTTC. The rearrangement joins TRBV15 to TRBJ2-1; a weak D match, TRBD2 (6 bases). CDR1 is LNHNV, CDR2 YYDKDF, per germline (reference sequence). V lost 5 bases and J lost 5, with 16 bases in between. The CDR3 runs 15 residues.

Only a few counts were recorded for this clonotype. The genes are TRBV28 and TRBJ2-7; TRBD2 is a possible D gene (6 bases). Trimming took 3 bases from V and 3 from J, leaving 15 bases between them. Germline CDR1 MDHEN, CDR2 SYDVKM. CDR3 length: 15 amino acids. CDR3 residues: CASSLEGSTIYEQYV. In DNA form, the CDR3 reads TGTGCCAGCAGTTTGGAGGGAAGCACCATCTACGAGCAGTACGTC.

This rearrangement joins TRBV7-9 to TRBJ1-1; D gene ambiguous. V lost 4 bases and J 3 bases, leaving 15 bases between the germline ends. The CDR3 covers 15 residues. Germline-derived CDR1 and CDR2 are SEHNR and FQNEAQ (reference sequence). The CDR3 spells CASSYGVGLDTEAFF. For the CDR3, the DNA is TGTGCCAGCAGCTATGGGGTAGGGCTCGACACTGAAGCTTTCTTT.

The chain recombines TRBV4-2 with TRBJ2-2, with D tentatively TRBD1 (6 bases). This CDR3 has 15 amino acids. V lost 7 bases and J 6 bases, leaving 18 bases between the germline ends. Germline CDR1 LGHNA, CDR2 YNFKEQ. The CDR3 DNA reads TGTGCCAGCACCCCAGGCAGGGGTACTTCCGGGGAGCTGTTTTTT. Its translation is CASTPGRGTSGELFF.

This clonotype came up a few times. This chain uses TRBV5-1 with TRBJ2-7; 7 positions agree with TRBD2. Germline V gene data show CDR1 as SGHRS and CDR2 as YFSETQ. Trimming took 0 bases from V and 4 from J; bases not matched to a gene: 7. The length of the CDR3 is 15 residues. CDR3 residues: CASSLEWTREYEQYF. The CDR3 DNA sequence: TGCGCCAGCAGCTTGGAATGGACTAGAGAGTACGAGCAGTACTTC.

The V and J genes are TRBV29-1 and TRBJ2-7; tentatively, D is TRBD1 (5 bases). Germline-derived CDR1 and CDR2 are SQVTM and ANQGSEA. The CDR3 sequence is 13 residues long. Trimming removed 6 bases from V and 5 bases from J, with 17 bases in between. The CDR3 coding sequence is TGCAGCGTACAGGAGTCAGGGTCTCACGAGCAGTACGTC. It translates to CSVQESGSHEQYV.

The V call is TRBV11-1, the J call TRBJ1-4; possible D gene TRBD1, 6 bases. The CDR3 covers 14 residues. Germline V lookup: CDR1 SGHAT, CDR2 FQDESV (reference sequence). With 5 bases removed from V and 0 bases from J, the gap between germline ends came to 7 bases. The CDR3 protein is CASSRDTTNEKLFF. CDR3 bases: TGTGCCAGCAGCCGGGACACAACTAATGAAAAACTGTTTTTT.

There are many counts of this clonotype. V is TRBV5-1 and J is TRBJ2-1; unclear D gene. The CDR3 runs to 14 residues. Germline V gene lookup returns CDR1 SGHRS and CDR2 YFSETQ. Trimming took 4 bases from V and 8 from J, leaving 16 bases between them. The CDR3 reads CASSPLRVQDEQFF. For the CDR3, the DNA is TGCGCCAGCAGCCCCCTAAGGGTTCAGGATGAGCAGTTCTTC. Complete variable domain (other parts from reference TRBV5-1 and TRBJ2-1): KAGVTQTPRYLIKTRGQQVTLSCSPISGHRSVSWYQQTPGQGLQFLFEYFSETQRNKGNFPGRFSGRQFSNSRSEMNVSTLELGDSALYLCASSPLRVQDEQFFGPGTRLTVL.

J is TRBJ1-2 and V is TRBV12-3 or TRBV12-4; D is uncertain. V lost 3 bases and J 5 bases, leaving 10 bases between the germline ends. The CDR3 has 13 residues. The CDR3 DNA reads TGTGCCAGCAGTTTCCAGGTCGGGTATGGCTACACCTTC. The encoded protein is CASSFQVGYGYTF.

The CDR3 spells CASSLGGAGGNEAFF. In nucleotides, the CDR3 is TGTGCCAGCAGCTTAGGGGGGGCAGGCGGGAACGAAGCTTTCTTT. The chain employs TRBV11-2 and TRBJ1-1; D is perhaps TRBD1 (6 bases). The V gene's germline CDR1 is SGHAT and CDR2 FQNNGV. Trimming removed 1 base from V and 8 bases from J, with 17 bases in between. CDR3 size: 15 residues.